This T cell receptor (beta chain) was recovered during a study of CD8 T cells in Susac syndrome. About the research overall: When blood was drawn, the patients with Susac syndrome were therapy-naive, on corticosteroids, or on intravenous immunoglobulin alone.

Random hexamers served to reverse transcribe about 0.5 to 1 ug RNA. Via MiXCR, TCRdb re-called the immunoSEQ multiplex PCR reads, giving one row per CDR3 protein. In the table there are around 150,000 distinct CDR3 sequences, around 95% of which are singletons. This CDR3 has 14 amino acids. Trimming stripped 5 bases from V and 0 bases from J, with 8 bases between. CDR1 and CDR2 from the germline V gene are MNHEY and SVGAGI. This sequence originates from a human donor with Susac syndrome. The V gene is TRBV6-5, the J gene TRBJ1-3; tentative D call: TRBD1 (6 bases). Material: CD4+ T cells from PBMCs. CDR3 bases: TGTGCCAGCAGTCGGGACAACTCTGGAAACACCATATATTTT. Translation gives CASSRDNSGNTIYF.